This passage covers 19 T cell receptor beta chains from one sample sequenced in a study of T cell clonotyping in hematopoietic cell transplantation. Sequencing used immunoSEQ multiplex PCR; TCRdb keeps in-frame clones, though not all of them. The sample has 12,000 to 15,000 clones, about nine tenths seen once. This specimen was PBMCs, taken 100 days after allogeneic stem cell transplant. The receptor source for this set is a male patient aged 50 to 59 who had an allogeneic stem cell transplant from an unrelated donor, so T cells may come from the graft donor. Some clones in this sample may be carry-over from other donors' samples.

This clone was seen only once. The genes are TRBV30 and TRBJ2-1; 7 bases line up with TRBD2. The CDR3 spans 13 residues. The V segment lost 5 bases and the J segment 10 bases; nucleotides outside the gene matches: 11. The germline V gene encodes CDR1 GTSNPN and CDR2 SVGIG (reference sequence). The CDR3 DNA sequence: TGTGCCTGGCAGAATACTAGCGCCGGCGAGCAGTTCTTC. Protein sequence: CAWQNTSAGEQFF. The whole variable domain, remainder taken from reference TRBV30 and TRBJ2-1, is SQTIHQWPATLVQPVGSPLSLECTVEGTSNPNLYWYRQAAGRGLQLLFYSVGIGQISSEVPQNLSASRPQDRQFILSSKKLLLSDSGFYLCAWQNTSAGEQFFGPGTRLTVL.

CDR3 sequence (DNA): TGTGCCAGCAGTTTGCAAACCCTAAACACCGGGGAGCTGTTTTTT. Amino acid sequence: CASSLQTLNTGELFF. The rearrangement links TRBV27 to TRBJ2-2, with D hard to call. The CDR3 is 15 amino acids. CDR1 and CDR2 from the germline V gene are MNHEY and SMNVEV (reference sequence). Trimming took 3 bases from V and 2 from J, leaving 10 bases between them.

The chain has TRBV11-2 and TRBJ2-2, with TRBD2 matching 10 bases. The ends lost 2 bases at V and 4 bases at J; junction bases unmatched: 4. The CDR3 is 16 amino acids. The germline V gene has CDR1 SGHAT and CDR2 FQNNGV. CDR3: CASSLMRLAGTGELFF. CDR3 nucleotide sequence: TGTGCCAGCAGCTTAATGCGACTAGCGGGCACCGGGGAGCTGTTTTTT.

The chain recombines TRBV11-2 with TRBJ1-3; D unresolved. This CDR3 comprises 13 residues. V was cut by 6 bases and J by 4 bases, with 10 bases left in between. The germline CDR1 and CDR2 sequences are SGHAT and FQNNGV. The chain's CDR3 is CASSATMGNTIYF. CDR3 coding DNA: TGTGCCAGCAGTGCTACTATGGGAAACACCATATATTTT.

The rearrangement links TRBV5-8 to TRBJ2-5; TRBD1 aligns across 8 bases. This CDR3 is 15 amino acids long. Trimming took 4 bases from V and 1 from J; bases not matched to a gene: 6. Germline CDR1 and CDR2: SGHTS and YDEGEE. The CDR3 nucleotides are TGTGCCAGCAGCATGTCCGGGACAGGCCAAGAGACCCAGTACTTC. As protein: CASSMSGTGQETQYF.

This CDR3 reads CASSSQGVGGNEKLFF. The CDR3 coding sequence is TGCGCCAGCAGCTCACAGGGAGTAGGGGGTAATGAAAAACTGTTTTTT. V is TRBV5-1 and J is TRBJ1-4; a weak D match, TRBD1 (6 bases). V was pared by 3 bases and J by 4 bases, with 16 bases between. This CDR3 contains 16 residues. CDR1 SGHRS and CDR2 YFSETQ come from the germline V gene.

The chain couples TRBV29-1 to TRBJ1-1; perhaps TRBD1 as D (5 bases). This CDR3 contains 14 residues. The V gene's germline CDR1 is SQVTM and CDR2 ANQGSEA. Trimming pared 4 bases from V and 3 bases from J, leaving 15 bases between. CDR3 amino acids: CSVGRGDAYTEAFF. DNA for the CDR3: TGCAGCGTTGGGAGGGGTGATGCGTACACTGAAGCTTTCTTT.

The V call is TRBV6-1, the J call TRBJ2-3; D is possibly TRBD1 or TRBD2 (5 bases each). CDR1 and CDR2 (germline): MNHNS, SASEGT. This CDR3 region has 15 residues. V was cut by 9 bases and J by 4 bases, with 20 bases left in between. In DNA, the CDR3 is TGTGCCAGTAGAACCCCGGGACCCCGGGCAGATACGCAGTATTTT. This sequence encodes CASRTPGPRADTQYF.

V is TRBV7-9 and J is TRBJ1-2, with 7 bases identical to TRBD1. Germline V gene lookup returns CDR1 SEHNR and CDR2 FQNEAQ (reference sequence). Unmatched junction bases numbered 14, after V lost 5 bases and J lost 8 bases. The CDR3 length is 15 residues. Here the CDR3 reads CASSDTGTVSSGYTF. In nucleotides, the CDR3 is TGTGCCAGCAGCGACACCGGGACAGTATCGTCCGGCTACACCTTC. The variable domain in full, completed from reference TRBV7-9 and TRBJ1-2, reads DTGVSQNPRHKITKRGQNVTFRCDPISEHNRLYWYRQTLGQGPEFLTYFQNEAQLEKSRLLSDRFSAERPKGSFSTLEIQRTEQGDSAMYLCASSDTGTVSSGYTFGSGTRLTVV.

The chain employs TRBV11-2 and TRBJ2-1; 9 bases are shared with TRBD2. This CDR3 comprises 15 residues. The junction had 6 bases not matched to a gene; V was cut back by 5 bases and J by 4 bases. Germline assignment: CDR1 SGHAT and CDR2 FQNNGV. CDR3 bases: TGTGCCAGCAGCCTTAGAACTAGCGGGTACAATGAGCAGTTCTTC. Encoded protein: CASSLRTSGYNEQFF.

The rearrangement joins TRBV19 to TRBJ2-7, with D perhaps TRBD2 (6 bases). This CDR3 region has 14 residues. V lost 3 bases and J 7 bases, leaving 16 bases between the germline ends. Germline CDR1 is LNHDA and CDR2 is SQIVND (reference sequence). CDR3 sequence reads: CASSIGRGIYEQYF. CDR3 DNA: TGTGCCAGTAGTATCGGTCGGGGGATCTATGAGCAGTACTTC.

The rearrangement joins TRBV10-2 to TRBJ1-2; D perhaps matches TRBD1 (6 bases). This CDR3 contains 13 residues. V lost 5 bases, J lost 5 bases, and 12 bases lay in between. Germline lookup yields CDR1 WSHSY and CDR2 SAAADI. The CDR3 loop reads CASSPRQAYGYTF. CDR3 bases: TGCGCCAGCAGTCCCCGACAGGCGTATGGCTACACCTTC.

This clone appeared a few times. This chain uses TRBV6-5 with TRBJ1-2; 10 bases are a match to TRBD1. Trimming took 5 bases from V and 4 from J; bases not matched to a gene: 7. The CDR3 has 15 residues. The germline gives CDR1 MNHEY, CDR2 SVGAGI. The CDR3 region is CASSNPTGGFYGYTF. The CDR3 nucleotides read TGTGCCAGCAGTAACCCGACAGGGGGCTTCTATGGCTACACCTTC.

This clone was counted a single time. The rearrangement joins TRBV19 to TRBJ1-2; D is perhaps TRBD1 (5 bases). Germline assignment: CDR1 LNHDA and CDR2 SQIVND (reference sequence). This CDR3 is 14 amino acids long. V was cut by 5 bases and J by 7 bases, with 17 bases left in between. The CDR3 sequence is CASSHAGTTIGYTF. In DNA, the CDR3 is TGTGCCAGTAGTCACGCAGGGACTACTATTGGCTACACCTTC.

The V and J genes are TRBV19 and TRBJ1-1; a weak D match, TRBD1 (6 bases). V was pared by 3 bases and J by 1 base, with 15 bases between. This CDR3 contains 16 residues. CDR1 and CDR2 (germline): LNHDA, SQIVND (reference sequence). The CDR3 reads CASSIGGGPKNTEAFF. The CDR3 nucleotides are TGTGCCAGTAGTATTGGGGGGGGGCCAAAGAACACTGAAGCTTTCTTT.

This chain joins TRBV4-1 and TRBJ2-7, with TRBD1 as a possible D gene (5 bases). This CDR3 has 13 residues. The germline gives CDR1 MGHRA, CDR2 YSYEKL. The V end lost 3 bases, the J end lost 4 bases, and 10 bases lay between the germline ends. The CDR3 sequence: CASSHGHSYEQYF. CDR3 DNA sequence: TGCGCCAGCAGCCACGGACACTCGTACGAGCAGTACTTC.

The V call is TRBV5-4, the J call TRBJ2-7, with a possible D match to TRBD1 (6 bases). Germline-derived CDR1 and CDR2 are SGHNT and YYREEE (reference sequence). Deletions cut 4 bases from V and 1 base from J, with 15 bases between. The CDR3 length is 15 residues. In DNA form, the CDR3 reads TGTGCCAGCAGCCCCCGTACAGGGTCATCCTACGAGCAGTACTTC. This gives the protein CASSPRTGSSYEQYF. The whole variable domain, remainder taken from reference TRBV5-4 and TRBJ2-7, is ETGVTQSPTHLIKTRGQQVTLRCSSQSGHNTVSWYQQALGQGPQFIFQYYREEENGRGNFPPRFSGLQFPNYSSELNVNALELDDSALYLCASSPRTGSSYEQYFGPGTRLTVT.

This sequence joins TRBV30 and TRBJ2-2, with TRBD2 as a possible D gene (5 bases). The CDR3 is 15 residues long. Germline V gives CDR1 GTSNPN, CDR2 SVGIG (reference sequence). Trimming took off 0 bases at V and 0 bases at J, with 8 bases between the two ends. As DNA, the CDR3 is TGTGCCTGGAGTGTAAACGGGGCGAACACCGGGGAGCTGTTTTTT. It encodes CAWSVNGANTGELFF.

This clone has only one observation. The V call is TRBV5-4, the J call TRBJ2-3, with D possibly TRBD2 on 7 matching bases. Per the germline V gene, CDR1 is SGHNT and CDR2 is YYREEE (reference sequence). The V gene lost 0 bases and the J gene lost 5 bases, with 13 bases spanning the gap. The CDR3 loop spans 15 amino acids. CDR3 nucleotides: TGTGCCAGCAGCTTGGTGGGGGGGGGCCTAGATACGCAGTATTTT. Protein sequence: CASSLVGGGLDTQYF.